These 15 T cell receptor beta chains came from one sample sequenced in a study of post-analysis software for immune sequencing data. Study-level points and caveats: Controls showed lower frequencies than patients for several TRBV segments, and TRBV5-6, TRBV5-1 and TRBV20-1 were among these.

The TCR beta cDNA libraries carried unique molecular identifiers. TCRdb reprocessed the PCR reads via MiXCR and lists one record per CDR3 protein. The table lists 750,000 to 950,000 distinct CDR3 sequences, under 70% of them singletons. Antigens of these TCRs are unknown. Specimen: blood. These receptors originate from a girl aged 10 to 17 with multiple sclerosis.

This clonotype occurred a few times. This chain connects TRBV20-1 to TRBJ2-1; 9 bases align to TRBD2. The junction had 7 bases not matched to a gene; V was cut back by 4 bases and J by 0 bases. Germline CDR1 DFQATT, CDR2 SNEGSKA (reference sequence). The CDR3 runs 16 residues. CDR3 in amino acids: CSANSGSQSSYNEQFF. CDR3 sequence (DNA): TGCAGTGCTAATAGCGGGAGCCAAAGCTCCTACAATGAGCAGTTCTTC.

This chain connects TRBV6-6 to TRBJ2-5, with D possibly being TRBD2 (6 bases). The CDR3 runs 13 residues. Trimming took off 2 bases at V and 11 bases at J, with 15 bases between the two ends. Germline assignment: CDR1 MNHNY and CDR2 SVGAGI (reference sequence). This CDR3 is CASSYGGQAKQYF. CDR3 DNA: TGTGCCAGCAGTTACGGAGGGCAGGCCAAGCAGTACTTC.

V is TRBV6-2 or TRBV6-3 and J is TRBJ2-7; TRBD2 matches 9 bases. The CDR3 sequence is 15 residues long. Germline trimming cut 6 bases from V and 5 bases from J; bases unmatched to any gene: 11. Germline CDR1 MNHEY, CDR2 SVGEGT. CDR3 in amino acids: CASSPTAGGPNEQYF. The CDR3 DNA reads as TGTGCCAGCAGCCCTACGGCGGGAGGGCCCAACGAGCAGTACTTC.

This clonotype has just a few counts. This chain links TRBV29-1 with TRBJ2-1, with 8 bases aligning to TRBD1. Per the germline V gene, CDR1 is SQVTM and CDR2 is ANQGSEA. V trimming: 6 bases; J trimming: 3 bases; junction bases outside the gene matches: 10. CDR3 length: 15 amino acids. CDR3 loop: CSVVPRDRIYNEQFF. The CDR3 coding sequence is TGCAGCGTGGTACCCCGGGACAGGATCTACAATGAGCAGTTCTTC.

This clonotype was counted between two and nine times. CDR3 in DNA: TGCGCCAGCAGCTCGACCGGGACTACCCCCGACATTCAGTACTTC. Translation: CASSSTGTTPDIQYF. The V and J genes are TRBV5-1 and TRBJ2-4, with 7 positions matching TRBD2. Germline V gene sequence: CDR1 SGHRS, CDR2 YFSETQ. This CDR3 comprises 15 residues. J gave up 8 bases and V 3 bases, and 11 bases lay outside the gene matches.

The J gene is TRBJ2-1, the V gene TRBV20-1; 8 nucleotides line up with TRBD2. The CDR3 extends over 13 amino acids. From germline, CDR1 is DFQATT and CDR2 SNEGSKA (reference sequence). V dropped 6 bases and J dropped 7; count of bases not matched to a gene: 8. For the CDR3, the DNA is TGCAGTGCCCCGAGACTAGCGAGGAATGAGCAGTTCTTC. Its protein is CSAPRLARNEQFF.

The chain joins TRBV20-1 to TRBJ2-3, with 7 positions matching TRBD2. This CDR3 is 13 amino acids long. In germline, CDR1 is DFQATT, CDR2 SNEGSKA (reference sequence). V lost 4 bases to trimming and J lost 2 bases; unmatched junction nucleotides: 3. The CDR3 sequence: CSAISGVTDTQYF. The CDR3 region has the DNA TGCAGTGCTATCAGCGGGGTCACAGATACGCAGTATTTT.

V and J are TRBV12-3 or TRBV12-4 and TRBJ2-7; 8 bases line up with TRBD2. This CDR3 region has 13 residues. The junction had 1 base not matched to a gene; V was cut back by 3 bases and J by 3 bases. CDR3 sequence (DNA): TGTGCCAGCAGTTTGGGACTAGACTACGAGCAGTACTTC. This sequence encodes CASSLGLDYEQYF.

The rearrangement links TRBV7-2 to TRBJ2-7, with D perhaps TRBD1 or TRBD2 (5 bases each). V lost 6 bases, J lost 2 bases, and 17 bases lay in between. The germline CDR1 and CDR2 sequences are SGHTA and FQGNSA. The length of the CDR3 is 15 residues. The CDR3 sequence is CASRVIRDPAYEQYF. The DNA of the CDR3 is TGTGCCAGCAGGGTGATCCGGGACCCTGCCTACGAGCAGTACTTC.

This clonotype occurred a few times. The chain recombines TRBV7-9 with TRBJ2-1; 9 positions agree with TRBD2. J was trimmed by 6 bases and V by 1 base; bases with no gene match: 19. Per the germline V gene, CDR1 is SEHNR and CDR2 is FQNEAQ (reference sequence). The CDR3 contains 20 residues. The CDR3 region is CASSLVRGGRALKRPNEQFF. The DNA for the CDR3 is TGTGCCAGCAGCTTAGTGCGGGGCGGGAGGGCTTTAAAACGACCCAATGAGCAGTTCTTC.

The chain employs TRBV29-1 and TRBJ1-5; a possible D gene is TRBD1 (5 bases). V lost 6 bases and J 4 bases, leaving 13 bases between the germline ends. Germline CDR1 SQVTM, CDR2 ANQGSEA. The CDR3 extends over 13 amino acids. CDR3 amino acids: CSVLTESNQPQHF. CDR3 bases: TGCAGCGTCCTGACAGAATCTAATCAGCCCCAGCATTTT.

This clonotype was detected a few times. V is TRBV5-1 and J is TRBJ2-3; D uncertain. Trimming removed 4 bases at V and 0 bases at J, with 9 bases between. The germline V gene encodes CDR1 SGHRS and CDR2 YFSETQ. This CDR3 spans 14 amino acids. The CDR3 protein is CASSTDQSTDTQYF. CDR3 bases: TGCGCCAGCAGCACCGACCAGAGCACAGATACGCAGTATTTT.

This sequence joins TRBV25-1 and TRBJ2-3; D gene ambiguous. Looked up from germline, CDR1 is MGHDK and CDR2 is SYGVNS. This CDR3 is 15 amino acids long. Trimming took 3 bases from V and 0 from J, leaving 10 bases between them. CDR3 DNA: TGTGCCAGCAGTGATGAGACTCAGAGCACAGATACGCAGTATTTT. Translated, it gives CASSDETQSTDTQYF. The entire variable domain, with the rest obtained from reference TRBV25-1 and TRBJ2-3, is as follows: EADIYQTPRYLVIGTGKKITLECSQTMGHDKMYWYQQDPGMELHLIHYSYGVNSTEKGDLSSESTVSRIRTEHFPLTLESARPSHTSQYLCASSDETQSTDTQYFGPGTRLTVL.

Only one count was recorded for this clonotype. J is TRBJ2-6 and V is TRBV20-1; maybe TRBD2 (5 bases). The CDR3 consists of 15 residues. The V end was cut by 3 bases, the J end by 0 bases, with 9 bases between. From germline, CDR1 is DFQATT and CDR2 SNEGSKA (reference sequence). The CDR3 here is CSASHTSSGANVLTF. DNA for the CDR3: TGCAGTGCTAGCCACACTAGCTCTGGGGCCAACGTCCTGACTTTC.

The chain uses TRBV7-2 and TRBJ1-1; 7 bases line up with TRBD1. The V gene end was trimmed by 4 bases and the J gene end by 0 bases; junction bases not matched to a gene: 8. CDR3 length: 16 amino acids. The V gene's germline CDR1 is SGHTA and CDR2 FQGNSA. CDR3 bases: TGTGCCAGCAGCTATCGGACAGGAACTATGAACACTGAAGCTTTCTTT. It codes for CASSYRTGTMNTEAFF.